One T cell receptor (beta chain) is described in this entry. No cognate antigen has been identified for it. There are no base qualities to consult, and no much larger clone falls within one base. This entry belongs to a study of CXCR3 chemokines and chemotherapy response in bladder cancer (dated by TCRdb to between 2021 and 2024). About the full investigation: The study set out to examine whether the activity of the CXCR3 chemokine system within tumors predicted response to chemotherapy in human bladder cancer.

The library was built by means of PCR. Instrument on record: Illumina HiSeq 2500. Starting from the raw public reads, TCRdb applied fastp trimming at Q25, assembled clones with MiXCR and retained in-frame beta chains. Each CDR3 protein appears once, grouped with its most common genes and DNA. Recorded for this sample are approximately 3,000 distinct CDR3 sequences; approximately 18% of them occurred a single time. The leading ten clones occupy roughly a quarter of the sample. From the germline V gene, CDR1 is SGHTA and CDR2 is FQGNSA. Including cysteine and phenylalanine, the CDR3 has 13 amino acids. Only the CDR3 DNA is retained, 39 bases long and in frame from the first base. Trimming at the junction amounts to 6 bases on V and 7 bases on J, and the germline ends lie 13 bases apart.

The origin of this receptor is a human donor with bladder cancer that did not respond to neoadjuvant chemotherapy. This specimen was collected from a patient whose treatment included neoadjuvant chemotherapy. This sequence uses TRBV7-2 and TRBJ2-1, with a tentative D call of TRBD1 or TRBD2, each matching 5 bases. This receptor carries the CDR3 CASRTGTANEQFF. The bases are TGTGCCAGCAGGACCGGGACCGCAAATGAGCAGTTCTTC.